The 31 T cell receptor beta chains below were found in one sample sequenced in a study of human T cells and chemical hapten exposure. TCRdb called the RACE reads again in MiXCR, with one record for every CDR3 protein. In the table there are 65,000 or so distinct CDR3 sequences, approximately 6.5% of which are singletons. Time point given: healthy volunteer bleed at 6 weeks. The authors' total RNA extraction used unfractionated whole blood. Sequenced input: whole blood. The receptors derive from a female donor in good health. Some clones in this sample may be carry-over from other donors' samples.

This clonotype appeared a few times. V is TRBV28 and J is TRBJ1-5; D gene uncertain. Trimming left V 4 bases short and J 5 bases short, with 9 bases between. CDR1 and CDR2 from the germline V gene are MDHEN and SYDVKM. This CDR3 spans 13 amino acids. The CDR3 region has the DNA TGTGCCAGCAGTTCCCCACCGTATCAGCCCCAGCATTTT. Protein: CASSSPPYQPQHF.

This clonotype came up a few times. The V call is TRBV7-2, the J call TRBJ1-1, with 7 bases identical to TRBD1. After removal of 4 bases from V and 5 bases from J, the junction contained 4 bases not matched to a gene. The CDR3 has 13 amino acids. The germline CDR1 and CDR2 sequences are SGHTA and FQGNSA. The CDR3 DNA is TGTGCCAGCAGCTCGGGACAGCAAACTGAAGCTTTCTTT. Its translation: CASSSGQQTEAFF.

Many counts were recorded for this clonotype. The chain joins TRBV2 to TRBJ1-5, with D unclear. Germline V lookup: CDR1 SNHLY, CDR2 FYNNEI. Between the trimmed V and J ends, which lost 5 bases and 4 bases, there was a span of 15 bases. The CDR3 has 15 residues. CDR3 nucleotides: TGTGCCAGCAGTAAGGACGGCTTAGGGAATCAGCCCCAGCATTTT. Translated, it gives CASSKDGLGNQPQHF.

This clonotype was detected ten times or more. The chain has TRBV7-2 and TRBJ1-1; 7 nucleotides line up with TRBD1. Germline V CDR1 and CDR2: SGHTA, FQGNSA. V gave up 2 bases and J gave up 7 bases; unmatched junction bases: 4. CDR3 size: 13 residues. CDR3 DNA sequence: TGTGCCAGCAGCTTACGTCGGGACAGTGAAGCTTTCTTT. It specifies CASSLRRDSEAFF.

This clonotype came up many times. CDR3 loop: CASSGEESSYEQYF. The CDR3 DNA is TGTGCCTCCTCGGGAGAGGAAAGCTCCTACGAGCAGTACTTC. This chain joins TRBV28 and TRBJ2-7, with D possibly TRBD2 on 6 matching bases. With 11 bases removed from V and 0 bases from J, the gap between germline ends came to 17 bases. Germline V gene lookup returns CDR1 MDHEN and CDR2 SYDVKM. The CDR3 is 14 amino acids. The full variable domain, in which reference TRBV28 and TRBJ2-7 provide the parts outside the CDR3, is DVKVTQSSRYLVKRTGEKVFLECVQDMDHENMFWYRQDPGLGLRLIYFSYDVKMKEKGDIPEGYSVSREKKERFSLILESASTNQTSMYLCASSGEESSYEQYFGPGTRLTVT.

The chain uses TRBV5-6 and TRBJ2-1; TRBD2 matches 7 bases. The CDR3 totals 15 residues. CDR1 and CDR2 (germline): SGHDT, YYEEEE. V lost 4 bases and J lost 10; bases outside the gene matches: 14. For the CDR3, the DNA is TGTGCCAGCAGCATGACGGGAGGTCCAAGAGGGGAGCAGTTCTTC. It specifies CASSMTGGPRGEQFF. The full variable domain, its missing parts supplied by reference TRBV5-6 and TRBJ2-1, is DAGVTQSPTHLIKTRGQQVTLRCSPKSGHDTVSWYQQALGQGPQFIFQYYEEEERQRGNFPDRFSGHQFPNYSSELNVNALLLGDSALYLCASSMTGGPRGEQFFGPGTRLTVL.

The sample holds many counts of this clonotype. The chain carries TRBV28 and TRBJ2-3; D might be TRBD1 (6 bases). The CDR3 extends over 14 amino acids. V was pared by 1 base and J by 5 bases, with 10 bases between. In germline, CDR1 is MDHEN, CDR2 SYDVKM. This CDR3 reads CASSLSSGEDTQYF. CDR3 bases: TGTGCCAGCAGTTTATCATCAGGGGAAGATACGCAGTATTTT.

This clonotype was observed a few times. V and J are TRBV6-1 and TRBJ2-1; TRBD1 is a possible D gene (5 bases). This CDR3 is built from 13 residues. V lost 7 bases, J lost 4 bases, and 11 bases lay in between. CDR1 is MNHNS and CDR2 is SASEGT in the germline V gene. CDR3 sequence: CASTMTEYNEQFF. CDR3 in DNA: TGTGCCAGCACCATGACAGAATACAATGAGCAGTTCTTC.

This chain joins TRBV11-3 and TRBJ2-1; 9 nucleotides line up with TRBD1. The CDR3 has 16 amino acids. Trimming removed 0 bases from V and 7 bases from J; junction bases left unmatched: 7. Germline V gives CDR1 SGHNT, CDR2 YENEEA. For the CDR3, the DNA is TGTGCCAGCAGCTTAGATTACAGGGGGCGGTGGAATGAGCAGTTCTTC. It encodes CASSLDYRGRWNEQFF.

This clonotype was counted at least ten times. The genes are TRBV7-2 and TRBJ2-7; D is perhaps TRBD1 or TRBD2 (6 bases each). Germline-derived CDR1 and CDR2 are SGHTA and FQGNSA. The V and J ends lost 5 bases and 1 base respectively, with 12 bases between them. CDR3 length: 14 amino acids. In DNA, the CDR3 is TGTGCCAGCAGCCAGGGGAGGAGTTCCTACGAGCAGTACTTC. Its protein product is CASSQGRSSYEQYF.

This clonotype was recorded only once. Since a much larger clone is just one base distant, this may be a read error. V gene TRBV11-2 combines with J gene TRBJ2-1, with 9 positions matching TRBD2. CDR3 size: 15 residues. CDR1 and CDR2 from the germline V gene are SGHAT and FQNNGV. The CDR3 nucleotides are TGTACCAGCAGCTTAGAAGGACTAGCGAACAATGAGCAGTTCTTC. Protein: CTSSLEGLANNEQFF.

This clonotype was seen at least ten times. The gene calls are TRBV20-1 and TRBJ2-1, with a weak D call TRBD1 (5 bases). The CDR3 is made up of 14 amino acids. Germline V lookup: CDR1 DFQATT, CDR2 SNEGSKA (reference sequence). V was trimmed by 3 bases and J by 5 bases, leaving 14 bases between them. This CDR3 is CSASQGIRNNEQFF. The CDR3, as DNA: TGCAGTGCTAGTCAGGGAATCAGGAACAATGAGCAGTTCTTC.

This clonotype has ten or more counts. J is TRBJ2-5 and V is TRBV7-2; tentative D call: TRBD1 (6 bases). Germline V CDR1 and CDR2: SGHTA, FQGNSA. The CDR3 sequence is 15 residues long. Trimming left V 0 bases short and J 7 bases short, with 15 bases between. The CDR3 region has the DNA TGTGCCAGCAGCTTAGCCGGGCAGCGCAGGGGGACCCAGTACTTC. It is translated as CASSLAGQRRGTQYF.

This clonotype was counted between two and nine times. The chain carries TRBV6-6 and TRBJ2-1; D is unclear. This CDR3 has 12 amino acids. The V and J ends lost 3 bases and 4 bases respectively, with 4 bases between them. CDR1 and CDR2 (germline): MNHNY, SVGAGI (reference sequence). The CDR3 sequence: CASSYTYNEQFF. CDR3 nucleotide sequence: TGTGCCAGCAGTTATACGTACAATGAGCAGTTCTTC.

This clonotype was found once. V gene TRBV5-1 combines with J gene TRBJ1-1, with 7 bases aligning to TRBD1. Germline V CDR1 and CDR2: SGHRS, YFSETQ. Trimming at V came to 4 bases and at J to 2 bases, leaving 5 bases not matched to a gene. This CDR3 contains 14 residues. DNA of the CDR3: TGCGCCAGCAGCGGGGACAGCCATAACACTGAAGCTTTCTTT. This encodes CASSGDSHNTEAFF.

This clonotype was seen ten or more times. This CDR3 reads CASSPGPGNHNEQFF. The CDR3 DNA is TGTGCCAGCAGCCCCGGACCGGGAAACCACAATGAGCAGTTCTTC. The J gene is TRBJ2-1, the V gene TRBV7-9; D is perhaps TRBD2 (5 bases). This CDR3 has 15 amino acids. Trimming pared 5 bases from V and 5 bases from J, leaving 16 bases between. Germline CDR1 SEHNR, CDR2 FQNEAQ (reference sequence). The variable domain in full, completed from reference TRBV7-9 and TRBJ2-1, reads DTGVSQNPRHKITKRGQNVTFRCDPISEHNRLYWYRQTLGQGPEFLTYFQNEAQLEKSRLLSDRFSAERPKGSFSTLEIQRTEQGDSAMYLCASSPGPGNHNEQFFGPGTRLTVL.

In this sample, this clonotype turned up many times. This chain joins TRBV28 and TRBJ2-3; 8 bases agree with TRBD2. V lost 5 bases and J lost 3; bases outside the gene matches: 13. Germline assignment: CDR1 MDHEN and CDR2 SYDVKM. This CDR3 has 17 residues. The CDR3 protein is CASSLLPGLGPTDTQYF. In DNA, the CDR3 is TGTGCCAGCAGTCTACTTCCGGGACTAGGCCCGACAGATACGCAGTATTTT.

In the case of this clonotype: A read error may explain this, as a much larger clone is one base away. V and J are TRBV6-6 and TRBJ2-3; D is uncertain. From germline, CDR1 is MNHNY and CDR2 SVGAGI (reference sequence). The CDR3 spans 12 residues. CDR3 sequence: CTSSSFTDTQYF. The CDR3 nucleotides read TGTACCAGCAGTTCCTTCACAGATACGCAGTATTTT.

This clonotype was seen a single time. The junction differs from germline at one of its ends, possibly a read error. The chain is built from TRBV11-2 and TRBJ2-1; a weak D match, TRBD1 (6 bases). This CDR3 contains 16 residues. Germline V CDR1 and CDR2: SGHAT, FQNNGV. Written as DNA, the CDR3 is TGTGCCAGCAGCCGACTTCAGGGGTCAGCCTACAATGTGCAGTTCTTC. Translating it yields CASSRLQGSAYNVQFF.

This clonotype has just a few counts. The rearrangement uses TRBV28 and TRBJ2-3, with 7 bases matching TRBD2. Losses at the gene ends were 7 bases for V and 6 bases for J; bases not matched to a gene: 16. The length of the CDR3 is 16 residues. CDR1 is MDHEN, CDR2 SYDVKM, per germline. The CDR3 DNA sequence: TGTGCCAGCACTCAGCCGGGACCCCTCGGGGGGGATACGCAGTATTTT. It specifies CASTQPGPLGGDTQYF.

The CDR3 region has the DNA TGTGCCAGCAGCCAAGAGACAGATTATGAAGCTTTCTTT. Its protein product is CASSQETDYEAFF. V is TRBV4-2 and J is TRBJ1-1; maybe TRBD1 (5 bases). Germline assignment: CDR1 LGHNA and CDR2 YNFKEQ. V was pared by 0 bases and J by 7 bases, with 9 bases between. The CDR3 runs 13 residues.

This clonotype was observed many times. The chain couples TRBV11-2 to TRBJ1-4; TRBD1 aligns across 9 bases. The CDR3 extends over 15 amino acids. Germline V gene lookup returns CDR1 SGHAT and CDR2 FQNNGV. V dropped 5 bases and J dropped 4; count of bases not matched to a gene: 5. CDR3 loop: CASSPGTGINEKLFF. Here the CDR3 DNA reads TGTGCCAGCAGCCCCGGGACAGGGATTAATGAAAAACTGTTTTTT.

This clonotype was detected many times. V gene TRBV5-1 combines with J gene TRBJ2-3; D might be TRBD1 or TRBD2, each matching 5 bases. Germline V CDR1 and CDR2: SGHRS, YFSETQ. V lost 5 bases, J lost 2 bases, and 15 bases lay in between. The CDR3 loop spans 15 amino acids. This chain's CDR3 is CASRAGTRATDTQYF. The CDR3, as DNA: TGCGCCAGCAGGGCCGGGACCAGAGCCACAGATACGCAGTATTTT.

In this sample, this clonotype turned up many times. The CDR3, as DNA: TGTGCCAGCAGTTTTCGTAGGGTTGGGGACACTGAAGCTTTCTTT. Its translation: CASSFRRVGDTEAFF. V usage is TRBV27 and J usage is TRBJ1-1; the D is unclear. This CDR3 has 15 residues. The germline V gene encodes CDR1 MNHEY and CDR2 SMNVEV (reference sequence). Trimming left V 3 bases short and J 3 bases short, with 14 bases between.

This clonotype turned up a few times. V gene TRBV6-4 combines with J gene TRBJ2-2; perhaps D is TRBD1 or TRBD2 (5 bases each). The CDR3 spans 13 residues. The germline CDR1 and CDR2 sequences are MRHNA and SNTAGT. Trimming left V 5 bases short and J 4 bases short, with 8 bases between. CDR3 nucleotide sequence: TGTGCCAGCAGTCCCGGGACCACCGGGGAGCTGTTTTTT. It is translated as CASSPGTTGELFF.

In this sample, this clonotype turned up a few times. The chain links TRBV7-3 to TRBJ2-2; TRBD1 matches at 8 bases. This CDR3 has 16 amino acids. Germline values: CDR1 SGHTA, CDR2 FQGTGA. Trimming removed 5 bases from V and 4 bases from J; junction bases left unmatched: 9. CDR3 sequence (DNA): TGTGCCAGCAGCCCTGGACAGGGAGAGGGCACCGGGGAGCTGTTTTTT. It specifies CASSPGQGEGTGELFF.

This clonotype was observed many times. The J gene is TRBJ2-7, the V gene TRBV29-1; 10 bases fit TRBD1. Trimming took 8 bases from V and 4 from J; bases not matched to a gene: 5. Germline lookup yields CDR1 SQVTM and CDR2 ANQGSEA. CDR3 length: 12 amino acids. CDR3: CSFRDRGYEQYF. The DNA of the CDR3 is TGCAGCTTCCGGGACAGGGGATACGAGCAGTACTTC.

This clonotype showed up many times. The chain carries TRBV7-4 and TRBJ2-3; D perhaps matches TRBD1 (5 bases). In germline, CDR1 is SGHVT, CDR2 SQSDAQ. V shed 4 bases and J shed 0 bases, with 20 bases lying between them. This CDR3 has 18 residues. CDR3 sequence reads: CASSSWDGARDSTDTQYF. The CDR3 DNA reads as TGTGCCAGCAGCTCCTGGGATGGGGCCAGGGATAGCACAGATACGCAGTATTTT.

This clonotype was seen a handful of times. V and J are TRBV29-1 and TRBJ1-1; 9 positions agree with TRBD1. The CDR3 has 11 amino acids. Per germline, CDR1 SQVTM and CDR2 ANQGSEA. J gave up 4 bases and V 6 bases, and 0 bases lay outside the gene matches. This chain's CDR3 is CSVDRGTEAFF. CDR3 nucleotides: TGCAGCGTGGACAGGGGCACTGAAGCTTTCTTT.

The CDR3 nucleotides are TGTGCCAGCAGAGGCATTAACACCGGGGAGCTGTTTTTT. This sequence encodes CASRGINTGELFF. The genes are TRBV6-2 or TRBV6-3 and TRBJ2-2; D gene uncertain. Per germline, CDR1 MNHEY and CDR2 SVGEGT. The V gene lost 6 bases and the J gene lost 2 bases, with 7 bases spanning the gap. The CDR3 is 13 amino acids.

This rearrangement joins TRBV30 to TRBJ2-1; D perhaps matches TRBD1 (6 bases). Germline V gene sequence: CDR1 GTSNPN, CDR2 SVGIG (reference sequence). The CDR3 is 12 residues long. Trimming took off 3 bases at V and 7 bases at J, with 10 bases between the two ends. CDR3 in amino acids: CAWSPQGNEQFF. In DNA, the CDR3 is TGTGCCTGGAGCCCACAGGGAAATGAGCAGTTCTTC.